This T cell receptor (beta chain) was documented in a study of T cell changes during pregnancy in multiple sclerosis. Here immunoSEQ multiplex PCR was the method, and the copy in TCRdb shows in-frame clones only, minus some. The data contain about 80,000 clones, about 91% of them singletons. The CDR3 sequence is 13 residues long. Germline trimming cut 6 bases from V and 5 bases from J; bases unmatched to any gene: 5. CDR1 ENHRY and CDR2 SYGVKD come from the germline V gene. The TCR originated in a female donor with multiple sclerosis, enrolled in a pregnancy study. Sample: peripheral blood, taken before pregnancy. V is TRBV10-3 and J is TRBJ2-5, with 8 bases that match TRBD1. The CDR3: CAIRPTGDETQYF. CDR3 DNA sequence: TGTGCCATCAGACCGACAGGGGATGAGACCCAGTACTTC.